This T cell receptor (beta chain) was retrieved from a study of vaccination effects on CD4 cells after COVID-19. Whole-study findings and limits: There was marked clonal contraction among infection- and vaccine-induced clones late after vaccination. Convalescent patients' post-vaccine spike repertoire was mostly distinct vaccine-induced clones.

Prior to sequencing, the ViraFEST assay stimulated PBMC with viral peptide pools, which expanded the antigen-specific CD4+ T cells. Isolating CD4+ T cells followed less than 11 days of culture. PCR showed that the person got SARS-CoV-2 infection at some point between March and December 2020. Every well got 1.5 million to 2.5 million PBMC, which were grown with 10 IU/ml IL-2 and 9 to 10 ug/ml peptides. IL-2 medium supplanted half the medium on days 3 and 7. Sequencing was performed with immunoSEQ multiplex PCR; in TCRdb, only in-frame clones are kept and a portion is missing. The table has approximately 37,000 clones, approximately 73% seen once; the top ten hold approximately 33%. This clone was counted once. The antigen is undetermined. CDR1 and CDR2 from the germline V gene are SGHRS and YFSETQ. This CDR3 is 16 amino acids long. V trimming: 0 bases; J trimming: 0 bases; junction bases outside the gene matches: 5.

The chain combines TRBV5-1 with TRBJ2-5; TRBD2 matches 7 bases. The receptor was derived from a human donor who had a prior SARS-CoV-2 infection. Sequencing was performed on CD4+ T cells from PBMCs cultured with a peptide pool, taken before COVID-19 vaccination. In nucleotides, the CDR3 is TGCGCCAGCAGCTTGGTCTCCGGGGGGAACCAAGAGACCCAGTACTTC. Protein product: CASSLVSGGNQETQYF.